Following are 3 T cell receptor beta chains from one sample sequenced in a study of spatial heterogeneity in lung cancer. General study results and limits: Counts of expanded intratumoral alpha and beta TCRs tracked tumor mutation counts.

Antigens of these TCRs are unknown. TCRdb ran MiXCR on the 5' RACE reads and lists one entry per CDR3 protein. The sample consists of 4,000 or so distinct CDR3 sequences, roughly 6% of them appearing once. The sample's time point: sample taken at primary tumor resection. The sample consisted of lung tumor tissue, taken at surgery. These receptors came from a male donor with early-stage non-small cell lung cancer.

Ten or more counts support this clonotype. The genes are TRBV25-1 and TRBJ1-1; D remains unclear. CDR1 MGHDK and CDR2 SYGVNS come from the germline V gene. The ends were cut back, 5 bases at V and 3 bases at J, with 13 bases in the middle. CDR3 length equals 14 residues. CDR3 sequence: CASSNHGRDTEAFF. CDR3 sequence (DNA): TGTGCCAGCAGTAATCATGGGAGGGACACTGAAGCTTTCTTT.

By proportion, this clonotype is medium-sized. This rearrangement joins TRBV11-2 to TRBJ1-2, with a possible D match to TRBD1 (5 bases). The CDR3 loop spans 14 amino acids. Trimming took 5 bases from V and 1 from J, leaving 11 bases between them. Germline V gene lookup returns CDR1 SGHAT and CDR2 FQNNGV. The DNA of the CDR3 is TGTGCCAGCAGCCCCCGAGACAGTAACTATGGCTACACCTTC. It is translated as CASSPRDSNYGYTF.

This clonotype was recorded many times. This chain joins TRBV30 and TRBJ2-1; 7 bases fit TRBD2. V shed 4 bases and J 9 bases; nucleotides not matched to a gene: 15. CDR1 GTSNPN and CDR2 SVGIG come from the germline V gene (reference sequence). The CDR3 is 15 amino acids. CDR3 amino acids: CAWTPYAGVLVEQFF. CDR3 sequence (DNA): TGTGCCTGGACCCCTTACGCGGGAGTACTCGTTGAGCAGTTCTTC.